These 22 T cell receptor beta chains were all obtained from the same sample, sequenced in a study of blood T cell repertoires in COVID-19. Some clones are missing from TCRdb's copy, which holds only in-frame ones; the method was immunoSEQ multiplex PCR. The table has about 180,000 clones, 80% to 90% seen once. Sequencing was done on a sample of peripheral blood. These TCRs come from a human donor with active or convalescent COVID-19. The donor label of this sample is uncertain.

This chain joins TRBV7-9 and TRBJ1-6; D is uncertain. The CDR3 spans 12 residues. Germline V gives CDR1 SEHNR, CDR2 FQNEAQ (reference sequence). With 5 bases removed from V and 10 bases from J, the gap between germline ends came to 9 bases. The CDR3 reads CASSHSRSPLHF. The CDR3 DNA is TGTGCCAGCAGCCACTCCCGGTCACCCCTCCACTTT.

The V gene is TRBV4-2, the J gene TRBJ2-7; 12 nucleotides align to TRBD2. In germline, CDR1 is LGHNA, CDR2 YNFKEQ. This CDR3 is 18 amino acids long. The J segment lost 6 bases and the V segment lost 1 base, leaving 13 bases of the junction unmatched. CDR3 bases: TGTGCCAGCAGCCAAGGGAAATCTAGCGGGAGGGATCTGGGCGAGCAGTACTTC. Translated, it gives CASSQGKSSGRDLGEQYF.

V is TRBV3-1 (or the pseudogene TRBV3-2) and J is TRBJ2-3, with D unclear. CDR1 is LGHDT and CDR2 is YNNKEL in the germline V gene (reference sequence). The V end was cut by 4 bases, the J end by 7 bases, with 12 bases between. There are 13 residues in the CDR3. The CDR3 DNA sequence: TGTGCCAGCAGCCCTCTGAGAGCAAATACGCAGTATTTT. The encoded protein is CASSPLRANTQYF.

The CDR3 here is CASSFTAQPSNEQFF. CDR3 coding DNA: TGTGCCAGCAGCTTTACGGCACAGCCGAGCAATGAGCAGTTCTTC. This sequence joins TRBV7-6 and TRBJ2-1; no firm D call. Trimming pared 3 bases from V and 6 bases from J, leaving 15 bases between. Germline V gene sequence: CDR1 SGHVS, CDR2 FNYEAQ. The CDR3 spans 15 residues.

At least ten counts were recorded for this clone. Other DNA sequences from this sample encode an identical CDR3 as well. The chain carries TRBV4-2 and TRBJ2-1; D gene ambiguous. Looked up from germline, CDR1 is LGHNA and CDR2 is YNFKEQ. With 4 bases removed from V and 5 bases from J, the gap between germline ends came to 6 bases. This CDR3 has 12 amino acids. CDR3 residues: CASSLRDNEQFF. DNA for the CDR3: TGTGCCAGCAGCCTCCGGGACAATGAGCAGTTCTTC.

This clone was seen more than once but under ten times. The V call is TRBV28, the J call TRBJ1-1; D call uncertain. CDR1 is MDHEN, CDR2 SYDVKM, per germline. This CDR3 region has 13 residues. Trimming took off 4 bases at V and 3 bases at J, with 9 bases between the two ends. The CDR3 bases are TGTGCCAGCAGTTCCCCGGTAGACACTGAAGCTTTCTTT. Its translation: CASSSPVDTEAFF.

The V call is TRBV28, the J call TRBJ2-2, with no clear D. Deletions cut 8 bases from V and 1 base from J, with 11 bases between. Per the germline V gene, CDR1 is MDHEN and CDR2 is SYDVKM. The CDR3 consists of 14 residues. The CDR3, as DNA: TGTGCCAGCCGTACCAACGGGAACACCGGGGAGCTGTTTTTT. It translates to CASRTNGNTGELFF.

The V and J genes are TRBV4-1 and TRBJ2-7; 8 nucleotides agree with TRBD1. V dropped 4 bases and J dropped 4; count of bases not matched to a gene: 9. Germline values: CDR1 MGHRA, CDR2 YSYEKL. This CDR3 has 15 residues. CDR3 sequence: CASSRDRGQGYEQYF. The CDR3 region has the DNA TGCGCCAGCAGCCGAGACAGGGGTCAGGGGTACGAGCAGTACTTC.

V is TRBV28 and J is TRBJ1-5; 9 bases are a match to TRBD1. J gave up 4 bases and V 5 bases, and 6 bases lay outside the gene matches. The CDR3 is 15 residues long. Germline V gives CDR1 MDHEN, CDR2 SYDVKM. CDR3 in amino acids: CASSSGQGRNQPQHF. CDR3 sequence (DNA): TGTGCCAGCAGTAGCGGACAGGGGAGGAATCAGCCCCAGCATTTT. Complete variable domain (other parts from reference TRBV28 and TRBJ1-5): DVKVTQSSRYLVKRTGEKVFLECVQDMDHENMFWYRQDPGLGLRLIYFSYDVKMKEKGDIPEGYSVSREKKERFSLILESASTNQTSMYLCASSSGQGRNQPQHFGDGTRLSIL.

The V call is TRBV7-2, the J call TRBJ2-3, with TRBD1 as a possible D gene (6 bases). Germline-derived CDR1 and CDR2 are SGHTA and FQGNSA. V was cut by 5 bases and J by 2 bases, with 14 bases left in between. The CDR3 loop spans 15 amino acids. CDR3 in DNA: TGTGCCAGCAGCCTGACAGGATACTCCACAGATACGCAGTATTTT. This codes for CASSLTGYSTDTQYF.

The CDR3, as DNA: TGTGCCAGCAGTTTACTCAGACAGGGGCGGGGATCAACTAATGAAAAACTGTTTTTT. This translates into CASSLLRQGRGSTNEKLFF. The chain carries TRBV28 and TRBJ1-4, with 8 bases matching TRBD1. CDR1 is MDHEN and CDR2 is SYDVKM in the germline V gene. The CDR3 is 19 amino acids. V lost 2 bases, J lost 0 bases, and 11 bases stayed unmatched.

The chain has TRBV30 and TRBJ2-1; 8 positions agree with TRBD2. Trimming cost V 0 bases and J 4 bases; bases outside gene matches: 8. The V gene's germline CDR1 is GTSNPN and CDR2 SVGIG (reference sequence). CDR3 length equals 16 residues. CDR3 region: CAWSVSGSSNYNEQFF. The CDR3 nucleotides read TGTGCCTGGAGTGTCAGCGGGAGTTCCAATTACAATGAGCAGTTCTTC. Using reference TRBV30 and TRBJ2-1 for the parts outside the CDR3, the full variable domain is SQTIHQWPATLVQPVGSPLSLECTVEGTSNPNLYWYRQAAGRGLQLLFYSVGIGQISSEVPQNLSASRPQDRQFILSSKKLLLSDSGFYLCAWSVSGSSNYNEQFFGPGTRLTVL.

The chain joins TRBV11-3 to TRBJ1-1, with 7 bases lining up with TRBD1. The CDR3 extends over 13 amino acids. V lost 5 bases and J lost 5; bases outside the gene matches: 5. The germline V gene has CDR1 SGHNT and CDR2 YENEEA. The CDR3 bases are TGTGCCAGCAGCGCCAGGGGGAAGACTGAAGCTTTCTTT. Encoded protein: CASSARGKTEAFF.

The chain uses TRBV30 and TRBJ2-3; 10 bases agree with TRBD2. Trimming cost V 3 bases and J 0 bases; bases outside gene matches: 9. The germline V gene encodes CDR1 GTSNPN and CDR2 SVGIG (reference sequence). The CDR3 is 17 residues long. The CDR3, as DNA: TGTGCCTGGAGAATTAGCGGGGGGTACCCTAGCACAGATACGCAGTATTTT. Translation gives CAWRISGGYPSTDTQYF. The full variable domain, in which reference TRBV30 and TRBJ2-3 provide the parts outside the CDR3, is SQTIHQWPATLVQPVGSPLSLECTVEGTSNPNLYWYRQAAGRGLQLLFYSVGIGQISSEVPQNLSASRPQDRQFILSSKKLLLSDSGFYLCAWRISGGYPSTDTQYFGPGTRLTVL.

This clone was detected only once. This CDR3 reads CSVGTGLSGNTIYF. CDR3 DNA: TGCAGCGTTGGGACAGGACTGTCTGGAAACACCATATATTTT. V gene TRBV29-1 combines with J gene TRBJ1-3, with 7 bases matching TRBD1. Germline CDR1 is SQVTM and CDR2 is ANQGSEA. Losses at the gene ends were 4 bases for V and 1 base for J; bases not matched to a gene: 4. The CDR3 is 14 residues long.

This clone showed up just a few times. V usage is TRBV19 and J usage is TRBJ1-1; D gene uncertain. The ends were cut back, 7 bases at V and 1 base at J, with 13 bases in the middle. The CDR3 is 14 residues long. CDR1 is LNHDA, CDR2 SQIVND, per germline (reference sequence). The CDR3 protein is CASINTWQNTEAFF. The CDR3 DNA is TGTGCCAGTATTAATACGTGGCAGAACACTGAAGCTTTCTTT. The full variable domain, with the rest looked up from reference TRBV19 and TRBJ1-1, is DGGITQSPKYLFRKEGQNVTLSCEQNLNHDAMYWYRQDPGQGLRLIYYSQIVNDFQKGDIAEGYSVSREKKESFPLTVTSAQKNPTAFYLCASINTWQNTEAFFGQGTRLTVV.

The chain uses TRBV30 and TRBJ1-1, with no clear D. There are 13 residues in the CDR3. V was trimmed by 0 bases and J by 4 bases, leaving 9 bases between them. From germline, CDR1 is GTSNPN and CDR2 SVGIG (reference sequence). CDR3 residues: CAWSVSGITEAFF. Here the CDR3 DNA reads TGTGCCTGGAGTGTGTCCGGGATCACTGAAGCTTTCTTT.

This clone came up a few times. The chain uses TRBV27 and TRBJ2-2; possible D gene TRBD2, 7 bases. CDR3 length: 15 amino acids. V was trimmed by 3 bases and J by 4 bases, leaving 12 bases between them. CDR1 is MNHEY and CDR2 is SMNVEV in the germline V gene (reference sequence). The CDR3 DNA is TGTGCCAGCAGTTTTGTGGGGGGGCCCACCGGGGAGCTGTTTTTT. Translated: CASSFVGGPTGELFF.

This clone has only a few counts. This chain uses TRBV25-1 with TRBJ2-1, with TRBD2 matching 10 bases. The length of the CDR3 is 15 residues. Trimming cost V 7 bases and J 8 bases; bases outside gene matches: 11. Germline assignment: CDR1 MGHDK and CDR2 SYGVNS. The CDR3 sequence: CASKEGLAGADEQFF. The DNA of the CDR3 is TGTGCCAGCAAGGAAGGCCTAGCGGGAGCGGATGAGCAGTTCTTC.

The chain joins TRBV4-2 to TRBJ1-2; maybe TRBD1 (5 bases). CDR3 length: 14 residues. V was pared by 4 bases and J by 5 bases, with 14 bases between. CDR1 and CDR2 (germline): LGHNA, YNFKEQ. DNA for the CDR3: TGTGCCAGCAGCCTACCCCAGGGCGGATATGGCTACACCTTC. Translated: CASSLPQGGYGYTF.

CDR3 DNA: TGTGCCAGTAGTGACCACAGGGGAAACACTGAAGCTTTCTTT. This sequence encodes CASSDHRGNTEAFF. The V gene is TRBV19, the J gene TRBJ1-1; 7 positions match TRBD1. Germline loops: CDR1 LNHDA, CDR2 SQIVND (reference sequence). With V trimmed by 5 bases and J by 2 bases, 5 bases remained unmatched. The CDR3 covers 14 residues.

Here the CDR3 reads CASSLREANYGYTF. As DNA, the CDR3 is TGCGCCAGCAGCTTGCGGGAAGCTAACTATGGCTACACCTTC. The chain is built from TRBV5-1 and TRBJ1-2; D is uncertain. There are 14 residues in the CDR3. Trimming removed 1 base from V and 0 bases from J, with 7 bases in between. Germline V gene data show CDR1 as SGHRS and CDR2 as YFSETQ.